What follows describes a single TCR beta chain. Only in-frame clones appear in the TCRdb table, and some are missing; sequencing was by immunoSEQ multiplex PCR. Of about 200,000 clones listed, approximately 86% were seen once; the top ten hold 3% to 3.5%. From germline, CDR1 is MNHEY and CDR2 SVGAGI. V was shortened by 4 bases and J by 0 bases, with 12 bases between the two germline ends. The CDR3 sequence is 15 residues long. These data belong to a study of blood T cell repertoires in COVID-19. The clonotype originates from a man aged 60 to 69 with acute or convalescent COVID-19. The sample comprised peripheral blood. The chain joins TRBV6-5 to TRBJ1-1, with a weak D call TRBD1 (5 bases). CDR3 nucleotide sequence: TGTGCCAGCAGTTCCCCCTCGACAGTGAACACTGAAGCTTTCTTT. Translating it yields CASSSPSTVNTEAFF.